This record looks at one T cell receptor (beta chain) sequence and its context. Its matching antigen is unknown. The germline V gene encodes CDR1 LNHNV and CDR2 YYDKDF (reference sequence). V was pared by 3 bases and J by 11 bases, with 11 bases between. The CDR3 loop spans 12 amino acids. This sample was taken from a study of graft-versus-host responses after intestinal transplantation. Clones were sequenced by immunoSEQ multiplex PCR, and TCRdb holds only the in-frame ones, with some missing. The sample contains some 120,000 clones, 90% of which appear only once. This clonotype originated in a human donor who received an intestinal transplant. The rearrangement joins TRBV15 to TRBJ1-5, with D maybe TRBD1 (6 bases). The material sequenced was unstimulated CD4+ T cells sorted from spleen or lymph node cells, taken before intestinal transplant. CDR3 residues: CATSRDSGAQHF. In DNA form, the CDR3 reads TGTGCCACCAGCAGGGACAGCGGGGCCCAGCATTTT. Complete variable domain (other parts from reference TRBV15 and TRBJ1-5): DAMVIQNPRYQVTQFGKPVTLSCSQTLNHNVMYWYQQKSSQAPKLLFHYYDKDFNNEADTPDNFQSRRPNTSFCFLDIRSPGLGDTAMYLCATSRDSGAQHFGDGTRLSIL.